Following are 3 T cell receptor beta chains from one sample sequenced in a study of T cell responses to AZD1222 COVID-19 vaccine. Some clones are missing from TCRdb's copy, which holds only in-frame ones; the method was immunoSEQ multiplex PCR. The sample has some 110,000 clones; about 86% are singletons. This material consisted of peripheral blood, taken 28 days after the second AZD1222 dose. The source is an adult who received the AZD1222 COVID-19 vaccine.

This clone was detected only a few times. This sequence joins TRBV2 and TRBJ2-7, with D possibly matching TRBD1 (6 bases). This CDR3 is built from 12 residues. The germline V and J ends were trimmed by 5 bases and 3 bases, with 8 bases remaining between them. Germline V gene sequence: CDR1 SNHLY, CDR2 FYNNEI. CDR3: CASSTDSYEQYF. The CDR3 coding sequence is TGTGCCAGCAGTACGGACAGCTACGAGCAGTACTTC.

V gene TRBV4-1 combines with J gene TRBJ1-1; D not certain. Deletions cut 3 bases from V and 5 bases from J, with 10 bases between. The CDR3 is 13 residues long. Germline V CDR1 and CDR2: MGHRA, YSYEKL. This chain's CDR3 is CASSQGVWTEAFF. The CDR3 nucleotides read TGCGCCAGCAGCCAGGGCGTTTGGACTGAAGCTTTCTTT.

This chain uses TRBV2 with TRBJ2-3, with TRBD1 matching 7 bases. The CDR3 is 14 residues long. J lost 5 bases, V lost 11 bases, and 13 bases had no gene match. Germline assignment: CDR1 SNHLY and CDR2 FYNNEI. CDR3: CAAKRKGAEDTQYF. CDR3 nucleotide sequence: TGTGCCGCTAAGAGGAAGGGGGCTGAAGATACGCAGTATTTT.